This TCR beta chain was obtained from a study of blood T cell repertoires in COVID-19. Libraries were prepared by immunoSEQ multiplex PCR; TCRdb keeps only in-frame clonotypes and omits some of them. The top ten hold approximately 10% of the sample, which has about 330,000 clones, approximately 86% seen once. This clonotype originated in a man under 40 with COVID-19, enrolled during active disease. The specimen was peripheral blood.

CDR3 nucleotide sequence: TGTGCCAGCAGCTTAGACGGGAGCTCGAGCTCCTACAATGAGCAGTTCTTC. Encoded protein: CASSLDGSSSSYNEQFF. V gene TRBV7-3 combines with J gene TRBJ2-1, with D maybe TRBD2 (6 bases). V dropped 2 bases and J dropped 0 bases, with 14 bases sitting between them. The V gene's germline CDR1 is SGHTA and CDR2 FQGTGA. This CDR3 region has 17 residues.